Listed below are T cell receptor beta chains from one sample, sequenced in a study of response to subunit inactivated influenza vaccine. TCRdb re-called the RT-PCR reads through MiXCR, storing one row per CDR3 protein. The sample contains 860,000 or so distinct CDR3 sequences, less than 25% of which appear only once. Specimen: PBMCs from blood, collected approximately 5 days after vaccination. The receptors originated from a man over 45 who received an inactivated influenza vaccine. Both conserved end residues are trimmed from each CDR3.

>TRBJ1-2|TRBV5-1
ASSWTDGTHGRNYGYT
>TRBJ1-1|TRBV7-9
ASTFTRGDTEAF
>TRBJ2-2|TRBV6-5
ASSYRTSGTGELF
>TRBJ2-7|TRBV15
ATSRDRDASSYEQY
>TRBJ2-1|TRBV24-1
ATSNPTEQF
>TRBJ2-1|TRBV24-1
ATGGPYNEQF
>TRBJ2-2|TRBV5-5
ASSLATNTGELF
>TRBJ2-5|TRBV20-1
SARPSLEKIKETQY
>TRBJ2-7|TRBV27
ASRRPREYEQY
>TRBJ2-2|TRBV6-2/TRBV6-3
ASLPLGANTGELF
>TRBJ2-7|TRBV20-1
SARTGTTRSYEQY
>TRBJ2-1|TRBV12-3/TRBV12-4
ASSLYHEQF
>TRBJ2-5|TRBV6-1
ASSGGTGGKMTQY
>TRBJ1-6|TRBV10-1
ASSEGTRYSPLH
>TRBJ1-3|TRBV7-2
ASKQGSGNTIY
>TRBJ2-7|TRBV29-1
SAGQGHEQY
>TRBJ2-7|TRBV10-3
AISGGTGAYEQY
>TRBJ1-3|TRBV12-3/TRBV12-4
ASRNQGGPGNTIY
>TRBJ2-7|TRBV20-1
SATNTGGRGRSHEQY
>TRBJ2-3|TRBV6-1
ASSAIDRGGDTQY
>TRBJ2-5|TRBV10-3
AISGPVQETQY
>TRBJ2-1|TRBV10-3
AISEGLAGNSGREQF
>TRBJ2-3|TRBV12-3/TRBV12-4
ASSPGLAVVTDTQY
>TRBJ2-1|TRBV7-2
ASSQQWGQNYNEQF
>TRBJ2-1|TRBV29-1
SVADRGLINEQF
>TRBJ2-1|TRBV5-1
ASKRDSRDNEQF
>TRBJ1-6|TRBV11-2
ASSARSSRTLH
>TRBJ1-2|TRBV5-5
ASSLGDTGDYGYT
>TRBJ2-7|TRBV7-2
ASSWARYNYEQY
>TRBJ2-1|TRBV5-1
ASSLFAGGGNEQF
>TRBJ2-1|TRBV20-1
SARGTFINNEQF
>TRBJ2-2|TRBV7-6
ASSPDGAGDNTGELF
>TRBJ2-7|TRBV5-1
ASSLAGTALDPEQY